What follows is one T cell receptor beta chain and its context. The sample belongs to a study of T cell changes during pregnancy in multiple sclerosis. V gave up 4 bases and J gave up 1 base, with 16 bases separating them. There are 16 residues in the CDR3. Germline V gene lookup returns CDR1 KGHSH and CDR2 LQKENI. Only in-frame clones appear in the TCRdb table, and some are missing; sequencing was by immunoSEQ multiplex PCR. The sample includes 70,000 to 90,000 clones, around 93% seen only once; the top ten take around 3.4%. This chain uses TRBV18 with TRBJ2-5; the D gene is possibly TRBD1 (5 bases). The sequenced sample was PBMCs, obtained in the first trimester of pregnancy. The receptor comes from a female donor in good health, serving as a control in a pregnancy study. Some clones in this sample may be carry-over from other donors' samples. The DNA for the CDR3 is TGTGCCAGCTCACTAAGGATAACAGGTTTCCAAGAGACCCAGTACTTC. This gives the protein CASSLRITGFQETQYF.